This T cell receptor (beta chain) was observed in a study of cytomegalovirus exposure and HLA in healthy donors. Study observations and caveats: CMV serostatus was the only recorded immune exposure for donors.

The CDR3 has 17 residues. In germline, CDR1 is MDHEN, CDR2 SYDVKM. A multiplex PCR was run with 60 Vbeta primers and 13 Jbeta primers. Repertoires were generated with immunoSEQ multiplex PCR, while TCRdb's copy carries only in-frame clones and drops some. The repertoire has some 150,000 clones, around four fifths of them found once; the top ten carry 2.5%. Concerning this clone itself: Its antigen is unknown. The junction departs from the called germline gene at one end, perhaps through a read error.

The TCR sequence derives from a boy aged 2 to 10 in good health and CMV-seronegative. The sequencing sample was made of PBMCs. The chain links TRBV28 to TRBJ2-5, with D perhaps TRBD2 (6 bases). Here the CDR3 reads CASSLGGLAGIQKTQYF. The CDR3 nucleotides are TGTGCCAGCAGTTTGGGCGGACTCGCGGGAATCCAAAAGACCCAGTACTTC.